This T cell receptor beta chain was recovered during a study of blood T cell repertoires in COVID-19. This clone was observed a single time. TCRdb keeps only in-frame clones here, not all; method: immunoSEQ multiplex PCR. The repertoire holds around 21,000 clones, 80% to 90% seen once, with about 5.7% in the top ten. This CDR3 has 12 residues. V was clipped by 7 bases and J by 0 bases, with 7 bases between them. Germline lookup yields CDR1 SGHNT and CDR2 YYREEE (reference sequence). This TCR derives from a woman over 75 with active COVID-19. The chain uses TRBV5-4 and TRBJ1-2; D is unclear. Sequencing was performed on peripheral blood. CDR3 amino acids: CASSGTNYGYTF. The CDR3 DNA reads TGTGCCAGCTCCGGTACTAACTATGGCTACACCTTC.